This TCR beta chain was found in a study of graft-versus-host responses after intestinal transplantation. Study-level information: Among the recipients, all got anti-thymocyte globulin induction and then tacrolimus and steroids for about three years.

Produced via immunoSEQ multiplex PCR; TCRdb's table is partial and in-frame only. The sample yields about 37,000 clones, around 87% seen once. Investigators treated the graft tissue so that it released intraepithelial and lamina propria lymphocytes. CDR3 length: 16 amino acids. Germline V gives CDR1 MDHEN, CDR2 SYDVKM. The V end lost 6 bases, the J end lost 6 bases, and 21 bases lay between the germline ends. The source of this sequence is a human patient who received an intestinal transplant, so some T cells may come from the graft donor. The V and J genes are TRBV28 and TRBJ1-5; weak D call: TRBD1 (6 bases). The sample here was ileum tissue, taken roughly 200 days after intestinal transplant. The CDR3: CASRRVRWGAGQPQHF. CDR3 sequence (DNA): TGTGCCAGCAGGAGAGTAAGGTGGGGGGCAGGTCAGCCCCAGCATTTT. Based on the CDR3 plus reference TRBV28 and TRBJ1-5, the full variable domain is DVKVTQSSRYLVKRTGEKVFLECVQDMDHENMFWYRQDPGLGLRLIYFSYDVKMKEKGDIPEGYSVSREKKERFSLILESASTNQTSMYLCASRRVRWGAGQPQHFGDGTRLSIL.